Following are 9 T cell receptor beta chains from one sample sequenced in a study of blood T cell repertoires in COVID-19. Sequencing used immunoSEQ multiplex PCR; TCRdb keeps in-frame clones, though not all of them. This table has around 300,000 clones, 75% to 90% appearing once. Specimen: PBMCs or T cells enriched from blood (not recorded which). The source is a woman younger than 30 who had recovered from COVID-19.

The chain couples TRBV3-1 (or the pseudogene TRBV3-2) to TRBJ1-1; no clear D. V was pared by 4 bases and J by 0 bases, with 12 bases between. The CDR3 totals 15 residues. Per the germline V gene, CDR1 is LGHDT and CDR2 is YNNKEL (reference sequence). In DNA form, the CDR3 reads TGTGCCAGCAGCCCACCAGGTCTAATGAACACTGAAGCTTTCTTT. Residues: CASSPPGLMNTEAFF.

The genes are TRBV6-6 and TRBJ2-1; the match to TRBD2 covers 11 bases. CDR1 is MNHNY and CDR2 is SVGAGI in the germline V gene (reference sequence). This CDR3 is built from 14 residues. V lost 5 bases to trimming and J lost 4 bases; unmatched junction nucleotides: 1. CDR3 region: CASSGTSGYNEQFF. The CDR3 DNA reads as TGTGCCAGCAGTGGGACTAGCGGATACAATGAGCAGTTCTTC.

This sequence joins TRBV4-1 and TRBJ1-3; possibly TRBD1 for D (5 bases). Trimming shortened V by 2 bases and J by 4 bases, and 9 bases separated the two germline ends. CDR3 length equals 14 residues. Germline assignment: CDR1 MGHRA and CDR2 YSYEKL. CDR3: CASSQLGLGNTIYF. The CDR3 DNA is TGCGCCAGCAGCCAATTGGGACTGGGAAACACCATATATTTT.

The V call is TRBV9, the J call TRBJ1-3; D is possibly TRBD1 (5 bases). The CDR3 contains 17 residues. V dropped 3 bases and J dropped 8 bases, with 24 bases sitting between them. Germline loops: CDR1 SGDLS, CDR2 YYNGEE. The CDR3, as DNA: TGTGCCAGCAGCGCTAGAGGAAGGGGCAGGAGGGTAGACACCATATATTTT. It encodes CASSARGRGRRVDTIYF.

This chain uses TRBV18 with TRBJ1-3; D gene ambiguous. The germline V gene encodes CDR1 KGHSH and CDR2 LQKENI. Trimming cost V 2 bases and J 0 bases, with 5 bases left between them. The CDR3 has 14 amino acids. The CDR3 sequence: CASSPGSSGNTIYF. CDR3 DNA sequence: TGTGCCAGCTCACCAGGGAGCTCTGGAAACACCATATATTTT.

The chain is built from TRBV9 and TRBJ2-7, with D possibly being TRBD1 (7 bases). Germline V gene sequence: CDR1 SGDLS, CDR2 YYNGEE. CDR3 length: 14 amino acids. V was cut by 7 bases and J by 4 bases, with 18 bases left in between. CDR3 protein: CASPRGVSPYEQYF. CDR3 sequence (DNA): TGTGCCAGCCCCAGGGGGGTTAGTCCGTACGAGCAGTACTTC.

This rearrangement joins TRBV9 to TRBJ1-2, with D possibly TRBD1 on 6 matching bases. Germline V gene data show CDR1 as SGDLS and CDR2 as YYNGEE. The CDR3 is made up of 13 amino acids. Trimming left V 0 bases short and J 8 bases short, with 11 bases between. The CDR3 DNA reads as TGTGCCAGCAGCGTAGTAGGGGGATACGGCTACACCTTC. It translates to CASSVVGGYGYTF. The entire variable domain, with the rest obtained from reference TRBV9 and TRBJ1-2, is as follows: DSGVTQTPKHLITATGQRVTLRCSPRSGDLSVYWYQQSLDQGLQFLIQYYNGEERAKGNILERFSAQQFPDLHSELNLSSLELGDSALYFCASSVVGGYGYTFGSGTRLTVV.

The rearrangement links TRBV6-1 to TRBJ1-3, with D possibly TRBD1 on 5 matching bases. Per germline, CDR1 MNHNS and CDR2 SASEGT. This CDR3 spans 15 amino acids. V gave up 3 bases and J gave up 0 bases, with 9 bases separating them. The CDR3 region has the DNA TGTGCCAGCAGTGAGTTCAGGGACTCTGGAAACACCATATATTTT. Its protein is CASSEFRDSGNTIYF.

The chain has TRBV30 and TRBJ2-4; D possibly corresponds to TRBD2 (5 bases). Trimming removed 2 bases at V and 1 base at J, with 12 bases between. Germline assignment: CDR1 GTSNPN and CDR2 SVGIG (reference sequence). The CDR3 extends over 15 amino acids. Here the CDR3 DNA reads TGTGCCTGGAGTATCCCCGGGGTGGCCAAAAACATTCAGTACTTC. Protein product: CAWSIPGVAKNIQYF.